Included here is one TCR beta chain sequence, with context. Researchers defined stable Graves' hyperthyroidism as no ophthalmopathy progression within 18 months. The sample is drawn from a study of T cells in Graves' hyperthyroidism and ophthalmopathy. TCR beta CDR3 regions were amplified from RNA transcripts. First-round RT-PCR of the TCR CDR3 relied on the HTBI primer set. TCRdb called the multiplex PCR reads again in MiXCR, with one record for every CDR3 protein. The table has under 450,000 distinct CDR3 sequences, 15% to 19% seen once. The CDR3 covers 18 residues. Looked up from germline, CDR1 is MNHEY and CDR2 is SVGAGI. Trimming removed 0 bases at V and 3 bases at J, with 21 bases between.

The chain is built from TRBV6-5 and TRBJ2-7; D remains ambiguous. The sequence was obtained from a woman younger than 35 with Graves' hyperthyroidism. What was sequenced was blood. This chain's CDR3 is CASSYSRSGLFWNYEQYF. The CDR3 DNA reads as TGTGCCAGCAGTTACTCTCGGTCCGGGCTCTTTTGGAACTACGAGCAGTACTTC.